Detailed here is one T cell receptor (beta chain). It has no known antigen specificity. The sample holds no much larger clone one base away, and base qualities are not on file. Relative to germline, V is 6 bases shorter and J is 1 base shorter, with 5 bases between their ends. The CDR1 and CDR2 encoded by the germline V gene (reference sequence) are MNHEY and SMNVEV. Including the terminal cysteine and phenylalanine, the CDR3 comprises 12 residues. The sequence is cut down to CDR3 DNA, 36 bases in frame from base 1. The immunoSEQ Assay, a bias-controlled multiplex PCR, was used to amplify TCRbeta CDR3 regions from genomic DNA. The study's processing was this. The number of nucleated cells in each sample was estimated from the amplification of reference gene primers within the assay. Sequence reads were collapsed and filtered to measure the absolute abundance of every unique TCRbeta CDR3 rearrangement. For each sample, productive Simpson clonality was calculated as the square root of Simpson's diversity index over productive rearrangements. TCRdb holds this immuneACCESS table with in-frame rearrangements only. Some clones are missing; in checked studies, unresolved V genes explain under half, and the rest has no known cause. V and J calls and clone size follow that table, whereas D and trimming were derived from the DNA. The sample profile shows 200,000 to 300,000 clones; 70% to 90% of them were found once. Roughly 3.7% of the sample is held by the ten biggest clonotypes.

This sample is part of a study of blood T cell repertoires in COVID-19 (dated by TCRdb to between 2020 and 2021). The study in broad terms: Samples covering the acute and convalescent phases of COVID-19 were provided by collaborators in the United States, Italy and Spain. The material from the prospective study consisted of cDNA or gDNA derived from T cells, B-cell-depleted T cells, or PBMCs. The dataset comprised deeply sampled blood TCRbeta repertoires from subjects exposed to, actively infected with, or recovered from COVID-19. A freely available public database, intended as a resource for researchers studying the immune response to SARS-CoV-2, is where the repertoires were released. Samples were obtained from the ongoing ImmuneRACE study (first 160 participants) and from over a thousand subjects provided by 6 global collaborators. Sample metadata almost always included a de-identified subject ID, COVID-19 status, age in years and sex. Where HLA class I and class II types were available, the types were taken from metadata supplied by the sample provider, not from assay-based typing.

Each collaborating institution followed its own protocols to collect whole blood in K2EDTA tubes. For TCRbeta analysis, collaborator samples were shipped as frozen whole blood, as isolated PBMCs, or as DNA extracted from either sample type. Overall study outcomes, separate from this receptor: How much clinical and demographic metadata was included differed by source and by participant, and the metadata was provided uncurated.

This TCR derives from a middle-aged woman with acute or convalescent COVID-19. The specimen was peripheral blood. The sequence is built from TRBV27 and TRBJ2-3; confidence is insufficient to name the D gene. CDR3 sequence: CASSYGTDTQYF. The DNA sequence is given as TGTGCCAGCAGCTACGGCACAGATACGCAGTATTTT.